The T cell receptor beta chain under discussion was sequenced for a study of OX40 agonist ivuxolimab in advanced cancers. About the study: At doses from 0.01 to 10 mg/kg, patients were given intravenous ivuxolimab every 2 weeks.

TCRdb's copy holds only in-frame clones and misses some; the assay was immunoSEQ multiplex PCR. The profile covers fewer than 30,000 clones, with roughly nine tenths appearing a single time and around 9% taken by the ten largest. Looked up from germline, CDR1 is SGDLS and CDR2 is YYNGEE. The CDR3 runs 15 residues. V lost 3 bases to trimming and J lost 3 bases, with 13 bases between them. With autoimmune disease history or systemic immunosuppression, patients were excluded. The table lists this clone with a count of one. V gene TRBV9 combines with J gene TRBJ2-1; D remains ambiguous. This specimen was CD4+ or CD8+ T cells sorted from blood, taken in a trial of the OX40 agonist ivuxolimab. This receptor was taken from an adult with an advanced solid tumor such as melanoma, head and neck, liver or kidney cancer. This CDR3 is CASSAGRANYNEQFF. For the CDR3, the DNA is TGTGCCAGCAGCGCAGGACGGGCCAACTACAATGAGCAGTTCTTC.